This paragraph covers one T cell receptor (beta chain) sequence. This sample is drawn from a study of blood T cell repertoires in COVID-19. Libraries were prepared by immunoSEQ multiplex PCR; TCRdb keeps only in-frame clonotypes and omits some of them. The sample contains approximately 210,000 clones, about 86% of which appear only once. V was trimmed by 6 bases and J by 0 bases, leaving 9 bases between them. The V gene's germline CDR1 is ENHRY and CDR2 SYGVKD. There are 13 residues in the CDR3. This chain links TRBV10-3 with TRBJ2-7; D ambiguous. The sequenced sample consisted of peripheral blood. The sequence was obtained from a woman aged 45-65 years with acute or convalescent COVID-19. The CDR3 sequence: CAIRTDTSYEQYF. The CDR3 nucleotides are TGTGCCATCAGAACCGACACCTCCTACGAGCAGTACTTC.